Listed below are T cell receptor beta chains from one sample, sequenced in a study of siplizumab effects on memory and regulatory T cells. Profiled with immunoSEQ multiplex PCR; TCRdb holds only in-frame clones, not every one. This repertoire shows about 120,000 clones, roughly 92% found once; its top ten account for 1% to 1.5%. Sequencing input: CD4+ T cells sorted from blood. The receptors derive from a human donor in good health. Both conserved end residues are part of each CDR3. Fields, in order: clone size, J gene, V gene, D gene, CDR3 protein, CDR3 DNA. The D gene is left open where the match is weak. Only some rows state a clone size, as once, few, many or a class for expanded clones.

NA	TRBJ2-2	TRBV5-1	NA	CASSLGLRSDSGELFF	TGCGCCAGCAGCTTGGGCCTCCGGTCAGACTCCGGGGAGCTGTTTTTT
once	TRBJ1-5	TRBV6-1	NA	CASSLDREGQPQHF	TGTGCCAGCAGCCTGGATCGGGAGGGTCAGCCCCAGCATTTT
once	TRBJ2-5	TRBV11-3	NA	CASSLVSGGTQYF	TGTGCCAGCAGCTTAGTCTCTGGGGGGACCCAGTACTTC
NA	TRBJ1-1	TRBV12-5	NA	CASGRGRWSTEAFF	TGTGCTAGTGGTAGGGGACGGTGGAGCACTGAAGCTTTCTTT
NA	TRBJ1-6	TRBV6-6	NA	CASRSPGENNSPLHF	TGTGCCAGCAGATCCCCAGGGGAAAATAATTCACCCCTCCACTTT
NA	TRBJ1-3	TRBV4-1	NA	CASSQEFQNTIYF	TGCGCCAGCAGCCAAGAATTCCAAAACACCATATATTTT
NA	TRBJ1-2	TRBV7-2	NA	CASSLEGVLYGYTF	TGTGCCAGCAGCTTGGAGGGGGTACTCTATGGCTACACCTTC
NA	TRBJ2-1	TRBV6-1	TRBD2	CASSDQTSGRMNEQFF	TGTGCCAGCAGTGACCAAACTAGCGGGAGGATGAATGAGCAGTTCTTC
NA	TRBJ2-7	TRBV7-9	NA	CASSPAGTNYEQYF	TGTGCCAGCAGCCCTGCCGGGACAAATTACGAGCAGTACTTC
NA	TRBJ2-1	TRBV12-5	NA	CASGLEDYSYEQFF	TGTGCTAGTGGTTTGGAGGACTATAGCTATGAGCAGTTCTTC
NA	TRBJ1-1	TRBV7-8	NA	CASSLGHAEAFF	TGTGCCAGCAGCTTAGGACATGCTGAAGCTTTCTTT
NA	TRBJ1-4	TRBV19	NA	CASSPGRTGEEKLFF	TGTGCCAGTAGCCCGGGTAGGACGGGGGAGGAAAAACTGTTTTTT
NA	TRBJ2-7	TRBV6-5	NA	CASRLTQVGSYEQYF	TGTGCCAGCAGGTTAACACAAGTGGGATCCTACGAGCAGTACTTC
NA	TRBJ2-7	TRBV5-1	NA	CASSLAADEQYF	TGCGCCAGCAGCTTGGCAGCGGACGAGCAGTACTTC
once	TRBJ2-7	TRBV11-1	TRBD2	CASSLALSSGRAGGQYF	TGTGCCAGCAGCTTAGCCCTTTCTAGCGGGAGGGCCGGGGGGCAGTACTTC
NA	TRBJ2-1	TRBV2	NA	CASSEENEQFF	TGTGCCAGCAGTGAAGAAAATGAGCAGTTCTTC
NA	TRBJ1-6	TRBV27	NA	CASRSRSSATYNSPLHF	TGTGCCAGCCGAAGCAGGTCAAGCGCTACCTATAATTCACCCCTCCACTTT
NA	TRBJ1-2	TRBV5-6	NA	CASSLGLGVRGYTF	TGTGCCAGCAGCTTGGGTTTAGGGGTACGTGGCTACACCTTC
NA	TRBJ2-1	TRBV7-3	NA	CASSIRQAEQFF	TGTGCCAGCAGCATACGTCAGGCCGAGCAGTTCTTC
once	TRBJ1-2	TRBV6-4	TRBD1	CASSDLGTAPRGYTF	TGTGCCAGCAGTGATTTGGGGACAGCCCCTCGTGGCTACACCTTC
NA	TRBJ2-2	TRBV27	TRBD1	CASRVTGGRTGELFF	TGTGCCAGCAGGGTAACAGGGGGCCGTACCGGGGAGCTGTTTTTT
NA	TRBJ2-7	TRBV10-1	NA	CASSPESWGEQYF	TGCGCCAGCAGTCCCGAAAGTTGGGGCGAGCAGTACTTC
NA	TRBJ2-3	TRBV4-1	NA	CASSQDGRDTDTQYF	TGCGCCAGCAGCCAAGACGGCCGGGACACAGATACGCAGTATTTT
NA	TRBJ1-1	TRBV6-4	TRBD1	CASRQQGGTEAFF	TGTGCCAGCAGGCAACAGGGGGGCACTGAAGCTTTCTTT
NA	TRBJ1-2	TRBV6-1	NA	CASSLDSNYGYTF	TGTGCCAGCAGCTTGGACAGTAACTATGGCTACACCTTC
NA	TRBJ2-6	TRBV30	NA	CGSSGANVLTF	TGTGGGTCCTCTGGGGCCAACGTCCTGACTTTC
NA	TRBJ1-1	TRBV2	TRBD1	CASSGGLGQGDTEAFF	TGTGCCAGCAGTGGGGGACTTGGACAGGGGGACACTGAAGCTTTCTTT
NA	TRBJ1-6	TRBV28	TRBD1	CASSSPQGGSPLHF	TGTGCCAGCAGTTCCCCCCAGGGGGGTTCACCCCTCCACTTT
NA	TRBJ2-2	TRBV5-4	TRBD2	CASSWKLAGLNTGELFF	TGTGCCAGCAGCTGGAAACTAGCGGGCCTGAACACCGGGGAGCTGTTTTTT
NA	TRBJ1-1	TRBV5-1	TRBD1	CASSPDDRANTEAFF	TGCGCCAGCAGCCCGGATGACAGGGCCAACACTGAAGCTTTCTTT
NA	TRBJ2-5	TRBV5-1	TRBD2	CASNSGGLVEQETQYF	TGCGCCAGCAACAGCGGGGGATTAGTGGAGCAAGAGACCCAGTACTTC
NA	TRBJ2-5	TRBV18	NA	CASSPPGTAETQYF	TGTGCCAGCTCACCACCGGGGACCGCGGAGACCCAGTACTTC
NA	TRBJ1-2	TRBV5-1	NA	CASRTGLYGYTF	TGCGCCAGCAGGACGGGGCTCTATGGCTACACCTTC
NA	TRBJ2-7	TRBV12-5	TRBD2	CASGLVLGKTSGRSTYEQYF	TGTGCTAGTGGTTTGGTACTCGGGAAGACTAGCGGGAGGTCTACCTACGAGCAGTACTTC
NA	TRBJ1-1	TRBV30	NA	CAWRPPGRATEAFF	TGTGCCTGGAGACCGCCAGGACGGGCCACTGAAGCTTTCTTT
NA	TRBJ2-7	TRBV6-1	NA	CASSRGNEQYF	TGTGCCAGCAGCCGGGGGAACGAGCAGTACTTC
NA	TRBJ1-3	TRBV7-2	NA	CASSLVTGTGNTIYF	TGTGCCAGCAGCTTAGTAACAGGGACTGGAAACACCATATATTTT
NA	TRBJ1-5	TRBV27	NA	CASSLTPGRGPQHF	TGTGCCAGCAGTTTAACCCCAGGGAGAGGACCCCAGCATTTT
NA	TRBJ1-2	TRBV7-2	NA	CASSPGGANYGYTF	TGTGCCAGCAGCCCCGGGGGGGCGAACTATGGCTACACCTTC
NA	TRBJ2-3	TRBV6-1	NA	CASSEVRVGSDTQYF	TGTGCCAGCAGTGAAGTCAGGGTGGGGTCAGATACGCAGTATTTT
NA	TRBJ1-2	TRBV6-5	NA	CASSRAGSHGYTF	TGTGCCAGCAGCAGGGCCGGGAGTCATGGCTACACCTTC
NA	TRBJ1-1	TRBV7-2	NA	CASSFEQNTEAFF	TGTGCCAGCAGCTTTGAGCAGAACACTGAAGCTTTCTTT
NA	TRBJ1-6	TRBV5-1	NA	CASSSGTNNSPLHF	TGCGCCAGCAGCTCTGGCACCAATAATTCACCCCTCCACTTT
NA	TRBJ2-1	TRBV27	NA	CASRQGPRYNEQFF	TGTGCCAGCAGGCAGGGCCCTCGGTACAATGAGCAGTTCTTC
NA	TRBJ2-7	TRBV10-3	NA	CAIREPRVSLYEQYF	TGTGCCATCAGAGAGCCCCGCGTTTCCCTCTACGAGCAGTACTTC
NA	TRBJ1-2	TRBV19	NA	CASSPKANYGYTF	TGTGCCAGTAGCCCCAAAGCTAACTATGGCTACACCTTC